This T cell receptor beta chain comes out of a study of blood T cell repertoires in COVID-19. The wider study: Recovered Cohort 3 donors showed two negative PCRs, clearance, or symptom resolution.

This table comes from immunoSEQ multiplex PCR, and its TCRdb copy is limited to in-frame clones, with some not included. The sample shows about 230,000 clones, approximately 87% of them seen only once. This clone was picked up a small number of times. The CDR3 totals 16 residues. Germline V gene sequence: CDR1 KGHSH, CDR2 LQKENI. V was trimmed by 3 bases and J by 6 bases, leaving 20 bases between them. Those enrolled, adults aged roughly 18 to 89 years, came from 20 to 25 US areas. The rearrangement links TRBV18 to TRBJ1-2; TRBD1 is a possible D gene (5 bases). The sample was PBMCs or T cells enriched from blood (not recorded which). The sequence was collected from a woman aged 50 to 65 in a cohort exposed to, infected with or recovered from COVID-19 (not recorded which). The CDR3 sequence is CASSPSGDVGTDGYTF. In nucleotides, the CDR3 is TGTGCCAGCTCACCTTCGGGGGATGTAGGAACCGATGGCTACACCTTC.